The rows below give T cell receptor beta chains drawn from one sample of a study of T cells after posttransplantation cyclophosphamide. TCRdb keeps only in-frame clones here, not all; method: immunoSEQ multiplex PCR. The sample has 20,000 to 30,000 clones, none seen only once. The sample was PBMCs. The receptor set was obtained from a woman in her fifties or sixties in good health, CMV-negative, and a related stem cell transplant donor. Both conserved end residues are part of each CDR3. D genes are given only for firm matches. Sizes are listed as once, few, many or a size class.

many 15 TRBJ1-1 TRBV21-1 - TGTGCCAGCAGCAGGTCGATCCTCAAAGAGACTGAAGCTTTCTTT CASSRSILKETEAFF
many 15 TRBJ2-7 TRBV18 - TGTGCCAGCTCACCCTCGACACGGTCGGTTGTCGAGCAGTACTTC CASSPSTRSVVEQYF
many 13 TRBJ1-5 TRBV7-9 - TGTGCCAGCAGCTTAGCTGAGGCGGCTACCCAGCATTTT CASSLAEAATQHF
many 14 TRBJ1-5 TRBV5-4 TRBD1 TGTGCCAGCAGCGCAGGGGGTCCCAATCAGCCCCAGCATTTT CASSAGGPNQPQHF
many 15 TRBJ2-1 TRBV7-6 TRBD2 TGTGCCAGCAGCGTCGGGACTAGCGGGAGCAATGAGCAGTTCTTC CASSVGTSGSNEQFF
many 11 TRBJ1-1 TRBV2 - TGTGCCAGCCACAGGGACACTGAAGCTTTCTTT CASHRDTEAFF
many 15 TRBJ2-1 TRBV7-9 TRBD2 TGTGCCAGCAACGTTCTAGCGGGGGTTGGGGGTGAGCAGTTCTTC CASNVLAGVGGEQFF
many 14 TRBJ2-7 TRBV6-4 TRBD2 TGTGCCAGCAGGGCTACTAGCGGATCCTACGAGCAGTACTTC CASRATSGSYEQYF
many 12 TRBJ2-4 TRBV19 - TGTGCCAGTAGTGCCAAAGGGGACATTCAGTACTTC CASSAKGDIQYF
many 15 TRBJ1-5 TRBV11-2 - TGTGCCAGCAGCTTAGATGGAGCCAGGGATCAGCCCCAGCATTTT CASSLDGARDQPQHF
many 14 TRBJ1-1 TRBV9 - TGTGCCAGCAGCGTAGTGGTCGGGAACACTGAAGCTTTCTTT CASSVVVGNTEAFF
many 14 TRBJ1-1 TRBV5-1 TRBD1 TGCGCCAGCAGCTTGGCCGGGACAGGAACTGAAGCTTTCTTT CASSLAGTGTEAFF
many 15 TRBJ2-2 TRBV29-1 TRBD1 TGCAGCGCCAACACCAAGACAGGGGTGGCCGGGGAGCTGTTTTTT CSANTKTGVAGELFF
many 16 TRBJ2-2 TRBV6-1 TRBD2 TGTGCCAGCAGTGTAGCGGGAGGCCCGGGGACCGGGGAGCTGTTTTTT CASSVAGGPGTGELFF
many 14 TRBJ2-3 TRBV28 - TGTGCCAGCAGTTTATTTAGCTTGAGGGATACGCAGTATTTT CASSLFSLRDTQYF
many 15 TRBJ1-1 TRBV6-4 TRBD1 TGTGCCAGCAGCCCTTACCCGACAGGGGCCACTGAAGCTTTCTTT CASSPYPTGATEAFF
many 17 TRBJ1-2 TRBV28 TRBD1 TGTGCCAGCAGGTTGTACGGGACAGGGGCTAAAGGCTATGGCTACACCTTC CASRLYGTGAKGYGYTF
many 16 TRBJ1-1 TRBV5-1 TRBD1 TGCGCCAGCAGCTTTGGACAGGGGCCCATGAACACTGAAGCTTTCTTT CASSFGQGPMNTEAFF
many 17 TRBJ2-7 TRBV5-1 TRBD1 TGCGCCAGCAGCTTGGGGGGTTGGGGACAGATAAACTACGAGCAGTACTTC CASSLGGWGQINYEQYF
many 15 TRBJ1-4 TRBV28 TRBD1 TGTGCCAGCAGTCTCCAGGGGGTAAATAATGAAAAACTGTTTTTT CASSLQGVNNEKLFF
many 15 TRBJ2-3 TRBV9 - TGTGCCAGCAGCGTCGGAGGGAGTAGCACAGATACGCAGTATTTT CASSVGGSSTDTQYF
many 13 TRBJ1-1 TRBV6-6 - TGTGCCAGCAGTTTGCAGGTGAACACTGAAGCTTTCTTT CASSLQVNTEAFF
many 19 TRBJ2-7 TRBV4-1 TRBD1 TGCGCCAGCAGCCAAGCTTGGAGTTCAGGGACAGTGGACTCCTACGAGCAGTACTTC CASSQAWSSGTVDSYEQYF
many 17 TRBJ2-1 TRBV21-1 - TGTGCCAGCAGCAACGGACTAGCGGAAAGCTCCTACAATGAGCAGTTCTTC CASSNGLAESSYNEQFF
many 17 TRBJ2-2 TRBV5-1 TRBD2 TGCGCCAGCAGCTTGCAACTAGCGGGAGATCCCACCGGGGAGCTGTTTTTT CASSLQLAGDPTGELFF
many 15 TRBJ2-3 TRBV6-4 TRBD2 TGTGCCAGCAGCCCCAGCGGGGGGACCACAGATACGCAGTATTTT CASSPSGGTTDTQYF
many 15 TRBJ1-1 TRBV6-5 - TGTGCCAGCAGTTACGGGCAGCCCATGAACACTGAAGCTTTCTTT CASSYGQPMNTEAFF
many 13 TRBJ1-2 TRBV27 TRBD1 TGTGCCACCACAGGACAGGGGGACTATGGCTACACCTTC CATTGQGDYGYTF
many 14 TRBJ1-5 TRBV2 TRBD1 TGTGCCAGCAGGGGGGACAGGAGCAATCAGCCCCAGCATTTT CASRGDRSNQPQHF
many 17 TRBJ1-5 TRBV19 - TGTGCCAGTAGTATAGCCCCTGGGGCCGAGCAATATCAGCCCCAGCATTTT CASSIAPGAEQYQPQHF
many 15 TRBJ2-7 TRBV19 TRBD2 TGTGCCAGTAGCCTTAACCTAGCGGGAGATCACGAGCAGTACTTC CASSLNLAGDHEQYF
many 15 TRBJ2-1 TRBV25-1 TRBD1 TGTGCCAGCAGTGCACGGGACAGGGGATCCAATGAGCAGTTCTTC CASSARDRGSNEQFF
many 16 TRBJ2-1 TRBV5-1 TRBD2 TGCGCCAGCAGCACTAGACTAGCGGGAGGGCCGAATGAGCAGTTCTTC CASSTRLAGGPNEQFF
many 16 TRBJ1-6 TRBV7-3 TRBD1 TGTGCCAGCAGCCTGCTCACAGGGGGCAGGAATTCACCCCTCCACTTT CASSLLTGGRNSPLHF
many 15 TRBJ2-7 TRBV23-1 - TGCGCCAGCCGCCGCGGCCCCAGGGTTTCCTACGAGCAGTACTTC CASRRGPRVSYEQYF
many 17 TRBJ2-1 TRBV10-3 TRBD2 TGTGCCATCAGTGAGTCGGAACTAGCGGGATTAGAGACTGAGCAGTTCTTC CAISESELAGLETEQFF
many 13 TRBJ1-5 TRBV11-2 - TGTGCCAGCAGCCTAGGGGGGGTTCAGCCCCAGCATTTT CASSLGGVQPQHF
many 14 TRBJ1-4 TRBV5-5 TRBD1 TGTGCCAGCAGCCGCGGACAGGCTAATGAAAAACTGTTTTTT CASSRGQANEKLFF
many 12 TRBJ2-7 TRBV10-1 - TGCGCCAGCAGGTTGAGCTCCTACGAGCAGTACTTC CASRLSSYEQYF
many 13 TRBJ2-5 TRBV7-2 - TGTGCCAGCAGTCCCCCGTCGGAAGAGACCCAGTACTTC CASSPPSEETQYF
many 12 TRBJ2-3 TRBV11-3 - TGTGCCAGCAGTCCAGGGCCAGATACGCAGTATTTT CASSPGPDTQYF
many 15 TRBJ2-7 TRBV14 TRBD2 TGTGCCAGCAGCCAAGCCGCGGGGGAGTCGCGCGAGCAGTACTTC CASSQAAGESREQYF
many 13 TRBJ2-1 TRBV15 - TGTGCCACCAGCAGGGTCGGCACGGGGTTTCAGTTCTTC CATSRVGTGFQFF